This entry features one T cell receptor beta chain sequence. In the authors' workflow: Reference gene primer amplification gave nucleated cell count estimates. Data came from immunoSEQ multiplex PCR; TCRdb stores just in-frame clones and leaves some out. V and J calls plus clone size are reproduced from that table; the DNA served to infer D and trimming. The sample has roughly 250,000 clones, around 87% seen once. The CDR3 has 16 residues. In germline, CDR1 is MNHEY, CDR2 SVGAGI. V lost 2 bases to trimming and J lost 0 bases; unmatched junction nucleotides: 4. This specimen comes from a study of blood T cell repertoires in COVID-19. In the study overall: Sites across the United States, Italy and Spain contributed samples from acute and convalescent COVID-19. T cells, B-cell-depleted T cells, or PBMCs supplied cDNA or gDNA.

V gene TRBV6-5 combines with J gene TRBJ2-4, with 7 positions matching TRBD2. Sequenced: peripheral blood. This TCR was recovered from a woman in her fifties or sixties with acute or convalescent COVID-19. The CDR3 loop reads CASSYARELAKNIQYF. CDR3 DNA sequence: TGTGCCAGCAGTTACGCGCGGGAGTTAGCCAAAAACATTCAGTACTTC.